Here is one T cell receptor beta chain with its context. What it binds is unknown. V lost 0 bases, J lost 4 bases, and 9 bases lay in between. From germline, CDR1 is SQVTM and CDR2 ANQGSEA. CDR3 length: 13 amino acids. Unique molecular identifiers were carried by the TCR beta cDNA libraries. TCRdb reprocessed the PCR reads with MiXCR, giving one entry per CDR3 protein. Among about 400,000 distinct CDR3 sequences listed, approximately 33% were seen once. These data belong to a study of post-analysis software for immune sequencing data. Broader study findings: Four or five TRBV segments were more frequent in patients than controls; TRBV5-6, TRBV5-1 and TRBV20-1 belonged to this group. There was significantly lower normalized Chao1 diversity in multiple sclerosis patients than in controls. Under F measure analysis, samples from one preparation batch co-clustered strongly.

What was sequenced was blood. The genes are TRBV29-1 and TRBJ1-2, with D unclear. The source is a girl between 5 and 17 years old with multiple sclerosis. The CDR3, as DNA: TGCAGCGTTGAAGATCCTTCCAGCTATGGCTACACCTTC. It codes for CSVEDPSSYGYTF.